The T cell receptor beta chain under discussion was sequenced for a study of T-cell reconstitution after alpha-beta-depleted transplantation in children. J lost 1 base, V lost 3 bases, and 3 bases had no gene match. The CDR3 is 15 amino acids. Library preparation (for TCRbeta) was performed with unique molecular identifiers. Each CDR3 protein is one row after TCRdb ran MiXCR on the PCR reads. Of more than 450,000 distinct CDR3 sequences in the sample, about a sixth were seen once. This sequence joins TRBV12-3 or TRBV12-4 and TRBJ2-3; 8 nucleotides match TRBD2. Sequences were derived from PBMCs from the stem cell graft donor, sampled from the stem cell graft. This clonotype was sampled from a human donor who donated a stem cell graft to a child with acute lymphoblastic leukemia. CDR3 sequence: CASSFIGGGTDTQYF. CDR3 coding DNA: TGTGCCAGCAGTTTTATCGGGGGGGGCACAGATACGCAGTATTTT.